This T cell receptor (beta chain) emerged from a study of blood T cell repertoires in COVID-19. The overall study: Samples representing acute and convalescent COVID-19 were sourced from the United States, Italy and Spain. PBMCs, B-cell-depleted T cells, or T cells provided the cDNA or gDNA that made up the material.

How the authors handled the data: Reference gene primer amplification yielded estimated nucleated cell counts. Sequencing used immunoSEQ multiplex PCR; TCRdb keeps in-frame clones, though not all of them. That table furnishes V, J and clone size, whereas the DNA furnished D and trimming. The sample has about 200,000 clones, 75% to 90% seen once. This CDR3 spans 15 amino acids. The germline V gene encodes CDR1 LGHNA and CDR2 YNFKEQ. Trimming removed 3 bases from V and 5 bases from J; junction bases left unmatched: 6. The clonotype was recovered from a man between 35 and 55 years old with acute or convalescent COVID-19. V gene TRBV4-2 combines with J gene TRBJ2-5; 10 positions agree with TRBD2. The sequenced material came from peripheral blood. Here the CDR3 DNA reads TGTGCCAGCAGCCAGCCTAGCGGGAGAGGGGAGACCCAGTACTTC. Protein sequence: CASSQPSGRGETQYF.